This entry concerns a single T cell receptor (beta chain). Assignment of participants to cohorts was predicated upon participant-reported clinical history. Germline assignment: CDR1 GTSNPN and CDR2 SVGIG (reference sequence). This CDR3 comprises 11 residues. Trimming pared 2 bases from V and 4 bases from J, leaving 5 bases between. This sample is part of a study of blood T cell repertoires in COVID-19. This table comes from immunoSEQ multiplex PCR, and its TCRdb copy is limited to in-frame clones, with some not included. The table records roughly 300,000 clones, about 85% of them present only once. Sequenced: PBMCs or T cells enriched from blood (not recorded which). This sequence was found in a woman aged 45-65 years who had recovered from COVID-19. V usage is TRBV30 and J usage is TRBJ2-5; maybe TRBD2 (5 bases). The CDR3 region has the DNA TGTGCCTGGAGTCTAGCAGAGACCCAGTACTTC. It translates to CAWSLAETQYF. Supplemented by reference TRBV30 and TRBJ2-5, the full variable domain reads SQTIHQWPATLVQPVGSPLSLECTVEGTSNPNLYWYRQAAGRGLQLLFYSVGIGQISSEVPQNLSASRPQDRQFILSSKKLLLSDSGFYLCAWSLAETQYFGPGTRLLVL.